This TCR beta chain emerged from a study of OX40 agonist ivuxolimab in advanced cancers. Across the study: Three patients had partial responses: one hepatocellular carcinoma, two cutaneous melanoma.

This table comes from immunoSEQ multiplex PCR, and its TCRdb copy is limited to in-frame clones, with some not included. The sample has about 72,000 clones; approximately 92% are singletons. Regarding this clone: Its antigen is still unknown.

Study findings and constraints: Researchers report that CD8+ T cells had, on average, more expanded clones than CD4+.

CDR3 length equals 15 residues. Germline V lookup: CDR1 SEHNR, CDR2 FQNEAQ (reference sequence). The ends were cut back, 5 bases at V and 0 bases at J, with 11 bases in the middle. The chain recombines TRBV7-9 with TRBJ1-3; D call uncertain. This material consisted of CD4+ or CD8+ T cells sorted from blood, taken in a trial of the OX40 agonist ivuxolimab. The TCR sequence derives from an adult with an advanced solid tumor such as melanoma, head and neck, liver or kidney cancer. Here the CDR3 DNA reads TGTGCCAGCAGCCAGGACCTGGGCTCTGGAAACACCATATATTTT. Protein: CASSQDLGSGNTIYF.